These 16 T cell receptor beta chains share one sample of origin, sequenced in a study of Ad26.COV2.S vaccination and SARS-CoV-2 variants. Treatment here: roughly 20 received Ad26.COV2.S at low or high dose, single or two shots; 5 received placebo; per-sample allocation not given. Collection of the samples took place on day 63 after the first injection of vaccine or placebo. TCRdb's copy holds only in-frame clones and misses some; the assay was immunoSEQ multiplex PCR. The sample contains 350,000 to 450,000 clones, about 88% of which appear only once. Sequenced material: peripheral blood, taken in a trial of Ad26.COV2.S vaccine versus placebo. All receptors come from a person between 18 and 60 years old who received the Ad26.COV2.S COVID-19 vaccine or a placebo.

This clone was recorded only once. DNA for the CDR3: TGTGCCAGCAGCCGCGCTGGGATGAGCTCCTACGAGCAGTACTTC. Translating it yields CASSRAGMSSYEQYF. The chain recombines TRBV5-8 with TRBJ2-7; D gene uncertain. CDR3 length: 15 residues. Germline CDR1 SGHTS, CDR2 YDEGEE. Trimming removed 4 bases at V and 0 bases at J, with 14 bases between.

This clone was picked up a small number of times. V is TRBV4-3 and J is TRBJ1-2; D not resolved. The V gene lost 0 bases and the J gene lost 2 bases, with 16 bases spanning the gap. The germline V gene encodes CDR1 LGHNA and CDR2 YSLEER. This CDR3 region has 17 residues. This chain's CDR3 is CASSQDLVVGSNYGYTF. Written as DNA, the CDR3 is TGCGCCAGCAGCCAAGATTTGGTGGTAGGGTCGAACTATGGCTACACCTTC.

This clone occurred once. The rearrangement uses TRBV5-1 and TRBJ1-3, with D possibly TRBD1 on 5 matching bases. This CDR3 region has 16 residues. V lost 0 bases to trimming and J lost 0 bases, with 10 bases between them. Germline CDR1 is SGHRS and CDR2 is YFSETQ. The CDR3 loop is CASSLDFGGSGNTIYF. As DNA, the CDR3 is TGCGCCAGCAGCTTGGATTTTGGGGGCTCTGGAAACACCATATATTTT.

CDR3 sequence: CASSLAGGPGELFF. CDR3 DNA sequence: TGCGCCAGCAGCCTAGCGGGGGGACCCGGGGAGCTGTTTTTT. The chain uses TRBV10-1 and TRBJ2-2; 11 bases align to TRBD2. V gave up 6 bases and J gave up 6 bases; unmatched junction bases: 3. The germline V gene encodes CDR1 WNHNN and CDR2 SYGVQD (reference sequence). The CDR3 has 14 amino acids.

This sequence joins TRBV5-1 and TRBJ2-3; 7 bases map to TRBD1. Losses at the gene ends were 0 bases for V and 3 bases for J; bases not matched to a gene: 1. CDR1 and CDR2 (germline): SGHRS, YFSETQ. This CDR3 contains 14 residues. The CDR3 loop is CASSLEQGTDTQYF. In DNA form, the CDR3 reads TGCGCCAGCAGCTTGGAACAGGGGACAGATACGCAGTATTTT.

This chain links TRBV5-4 with TRBJ2-7, with 7 bases aligning to TRBD1. CDR3 length equals 14 residues. V was pared by 4 bases and J by 5 bases, with 9 bases of the junction left unmatched. Germline V gives CDR1 SGHNT, CDR2 YYREEE (reference sequence). The CDR3 here is CASSGAGTADEQYF. DNA of the CDR3: TGTGCCAGCAGCGGGGCCGGGACAGCGGACGAGCAGTACTTC.

The rearrangement links TRBV27 to TRBJ1-5; 8 bases align to TRBD1. This CDR3 has 17 residues. Germline values: CDR1 MNHEY, CDR2 SMNVEV (reference sequence). The V gene end was trimmed by 4 bases and the J gene end by 6 bases; junction bases not matched to a gene: 14. The DNA of the CDR3 is TGTGCCAGCAGTTCAATACCGAGGACAGGGAAGGGTCAGCCCCAGCATTTT. It is translated as CASSSIPRTGKGQPQHF.

V is TRBV19 and J is TRBJ2-6; the match to TRBD1 covers 9 bases. The CDR3 totals 17 residues. Losses at the gene ends were 4 bases for V and 0 bases for J; bases not matched to a gene: 4. Germline V CDR1 and CDR2: LNHDA, SQIVND (reference sequence). CDR3 nucleotides: TGTGCCAGTAGTAAGGACAGGGGAGGCTCTGGGGCCAACGTCCTGACTTTC. Translating it yields CASSKDRGGSGANVLTF. Looking up the rest from reference TRBV19 and TRBJ2-6 gives the full variable domain: DGGITQSPKYLFRKEGQNVTLSCEQNLNHDAMYWYRQDPGQGLRLIYYSQIVNDFQKGDIAEGYSVSREKKESFPLTVTSAQKNPTAFYLCASSKDRGGSGANVLTFGAGSRLTVL.

The rearrangement uses TRBV2 and TRBJ1-6, with TRBD1 identical over 10 bases. Germline CDR1 SNHLY, CDR2 FYNNEI. The length of the CDR3 is 13 residues. Trimming at V came to 6 bases and at J to 10 bases, leaving 3 bases not matched to a gene. Here the CDR3 reads CASRGQGTSPLHF. The CDR3 coding sequence is TGTGCCAGCAGGGGACAGGGGACCTCACCCCTCCACTTT.

This chain uses TRBV11-2 with TRBJ2-4; 7 nucleotides line up with TRBD1. With 5 bases clipped from V and 1 base from J, the junction kept 5 bases outside the gene matches. Germline values: CDR1 SGHAT, CDR2 FQNNGV. The CDR3 is 15 residues long. DNA of the CDR3: TGTGCCAGCAGCACTCTACAGGGGGCCAAAAACATTCAGTACTTC. Protein sequence: CASSTLQGAKNIQYF.

The chain carries TRBV28 and TRBJ1-2; D not resolved. V dropped 5 bases and J dropped 8 bases, with 15 bases sitting between them. CDR1 MDHEN and CDR2 SYDVKM come from the germline V gene. This CDR3 has 13 amino acids. The CDR3, as DNA: TGTGCCAGCAGTACTCCACTCCCCGGCGGCTACACCTTC. Amino acids: CASSTPLPGGYTF.

This clone has a handful of counts. The chain uses TRBV28 and TRBJ2-1; D is possibly TRBD2 (6 bases). Germline V CDR1 and CDR2: MDHEN, SYDVKM. This CDR3 contains 14 residues. V was shortened by 4 bases and J by 8 bases, with 15 bases between the two germline ends. Written as DNA, the CDR3 is TGTGCCAGCAGTTCCCCGGCTAGCGTGGATGAGCAGTTCTTC. As protein: CASSSPASVDEQFF.

V and J are TRBV7-9 and TRBJ2-2; the D gene could be TRBD1 or TRBD2 (5 bases each). From germline, CDR1 is SEHNR and CDR2 FQNEAQ (reference sequence). The V end lost 3 bases, the J end lost 4 bases, and 18 bases lay between the germline ends. The CDR3 runs 17 residues. The CDR3 DNA follows: TGTGCCAGCAGCTTTTACCCCGAGGGGCAGTCCACCGGGGAGCTGTTTTTT. Translation gives CASSFYPEGQSTGELFF.

V usage is TRBV28 and J usage is TRBJ2-3; D possibly corresponds to TRBD2 (7 bases). V lost 8 bases to trimming and J lost 6 bases, with 24 bases between them. CDR1 MDHEN and CDR2 SYDVKM come from the germline V gene. The length of the CDR3 is 16 residues. In DNA, the CDR3 is TGTGCCAGCGCCCTTGGGGATGGGGGGGCTGGGGATACGCAGTATTTT. This translates into CASALGDGGAGDTQYF.

V and J are TRBV6-1 and TRBJ2-5; D might be TRBD1 (6 bases). V was trimmed by 1 base and J by 10 bases, leaving 7 bases between them. CDR1 is MNHNS, CDR2 SASEGT, per germline. This CDR3 contains 11 residues. The DNA for the CDR3 is TGTGCCAGCAGTGAAGGCAGGGGCCAGTACTTC. It specifies CASSEGRGQYF.

The CDR3 DNA sequence: TGTGCCAGCAGTTTCCGGGACAGGGGAACCGGGGAGCTGTTTTTT. Protein sequence: CASSFRDRGTGELFF. The chain couples TRBV2 to TRBJ2-2; TRBD1 matches at 10 bases. The V gene end was trimmed by 5 bases and the J gene end by 5 bases; junction bases not matched to a gene: 5. CDR3 length: 15 amino acids. Germline V gene lookup returns CDR1 SNHLY and CDR2 FYNNEI.